The T cell receptor beta chain described here comes from a study of T cell repertoires in cytomegalovirus infection. Across the whole study: The public TCR beta signatures pointed to both CMV infection and matching HLA type.

Each CDR3 protein gets one entry after TCRdb re-called the reads with MiXCR. Among 350,000 to 450,000 distinct CDR3 sequences listed, around 18% were seen once. Findings and caveats of the study: The cumulative frequency of public TCR beta families distinguished individuals who carried CMV together with the relevant HLA. Across the ex vivo response, the dominant clonotypes were HLA-C-restricted CMV-specific TCR beta clonotypes.

The germline V and J ends were trimmed by 3 bases and 9 bases, with 12 bases remaining between them. Germline values: CDR1 SGHAT, CDR2 FQNNGV. The length of the CDR3 is 13 residues. This clonotype was counted ten times or more. Its antigen remains unknown. V is TRBV11-2 and J is TRBJ2-1; TRBD1 or TRBD2 may be the D gene (6 bases each). Source material: PBMCs. This clonotype was obtained from a human donor in good health (CMV status not recorded). Some clones in this sample may be carry-over from other donors' samples. CDR3 region: CASSLGGGGEQFF. As DNA, the CDR3 is TGTGCCAGCAGCTTGGGCGGAGGGGGTGAGCAGTTCTTC.